Presented here are 21 T cell receptor beta chains from one specimen sequenced in a study of glioma-infiltrating T cells. Amplification of TCR alpha and beta CDR3 regions from RNA used iRepertoire nested multiplex PCR. MiXCR was run by TCRdb on the multiplex PCR reads, yielding one entry per CDR3 protein. The sample lists around 120,000 distinct CDR3 sequences; under 25% were seen once. Sample: glioma tissue, nonneoplastic brain tissue, or PBMCs (not recorded which). These receptors all come from a human donor with low-grade glioma or glioblastoma, undergoing nonglioma brain surgery, or in good health (not recorded which).

This rearrangement joins TRBV7-3 to TRBJ1-1; 7 bases fit TRBD1. CDR1 and CDR2 (germline): SGHTA, FQGTGA. V shed 5 bases, J shed 4 bases, and the junction held 7 bases outside the gene matches. The CDR3 covers 14 residues. The CDR3 bases are TGTGCCAGCAGCCGAGGGGGCGATGGCACTGAAGCTTTCTTT. The encoded protein is CASSRGGDGTEAFF. Full variable domain (missing parts from reference TRBV7-3 and TRBJ1-1): GAGVSQTPSNKVTEKGKYVELRCDPISGHTALYWYRQSLGQGPEFLIYFQGTGAADDSGLPNDRFFAVRPEGSVSTLKIQRTERGDSAVYLCASSRGGDGTEAFFGQGTRLTVV.

The CDR3 is CSASPTTGNNSPLHF. DNA for the CDR3: TGCAGTGCTAGTCCCACGACAGGGAATAATTCACCCCTCCACTTT. The V call is TRBV20-1, the J call TRBJ1-6, with 7 positions matching TRBD1. The CDR3 has 15 residues. Germline trimming cut 3 bases from V and 5 bases from J; bases unmatched to any gene: 7. From germline, CDR1 is DFQATT and CDR2 SNEGSKA (reference sequence).

V usage is TRBV6-1 and J usage is TRBJ2-1, with 12 bases fitting TRBD2. With 6 bases clipped from V and 4 bases from J, the junction kept 13 bases outside the gene matches. Germline assignment: CDR1 MNHNS and CDR2 SASEGT. The CDR3 covers 18 residues. The CDR3 reads CASRRLAGAQEAYNEQFF. The CDR3 DNA reads as TGTGCCAGCAGACGACTAGCGGGGGCCCAAGAGGCTTACAATGAGCAGTTCTTC.

Note on this clonotype: A much larger clone differs by one base, so this may be a read error. The chain has TRBV20-1 and TRBJ1-1; tentatively, D is TRBD1 (6 bases). Germline V gene lookup returns CDR1 DFQATT and CDR2 SNEGSKA (reference sequence). The CDR3 extends over 14 amino acids. Trimming removed 4 bases at V and 0 bases at J, with 12 bases between. The CDR3 DNA follows: TGCAGTGCTACACCGGGACACGTGAACACTGAAGCTTTCTTT. Amino acids: CSATPGHVNTEAFF.

Many counts were recorded for this clonotype. The chain uses TRBV20-1 and TRBJ1-1; D gene uncertain. There are 11 residues in the CDR3. Germline-derived CDR1 and CDR2 are DFQATT and SNEGSKA (reference sequence). V lost 3 bases to trimming and J lost 2 bases, with 4 bases between them. This CDR3 is CSASLNTEAFF. The CDR3 DNA is TGCAGTGCTAGCCTAAACACTGAAGCTTTCTTT.

Points on this clonotype: This clone may be a read error of a much larger clone one base away. The gene calls are TRBV6-5 and TRBJ1-2; TRBD1 aligns across 7 bases. The CDR3 runs 13 residues. Germline CDR1 reads MNHEY; CDR2 reads SVGAGI. The J segment lost 8 bases and the V segment lost 4 bases, leaving 7 bases of the junction unmatched. CDR3 protein: CASSLRGLGGYTF. The DNA for the CDR3 is TGTGCCAGCAGTTTGAGGGGGCTGGGGGGCTACACCTTC.

This clonotype was found a few times. V gene TRBV20-1 combines with J gene TRBJ1-5; D is ambiguous. CDR1 and CDR2 from the germline V gene are DFQATT and SNEGSKA (reference sequence). Trimming took 3 bases from V and 3 from J, leaving 12 bases between them. This CDR3 spans 14 amino acids. The CDR3 DNA follows: TGCAGTGCTAGGCGGTCCAGACTCAATCAGCCCCAGCATTTT. This codes for CSARRSRLNQPQHF.

V and J are TRBV7-9 and TRBJ2-7; 9 bases line up with TRBD1. Unmatched junction bases numbered 3, after V lost 4 bases and J lost 5 bases. Looked up from germline, CDR1 is SEHNR and CDR2 is FQNEAQ (reference sequence). The CDR3 has 13 amino acids. The CDR3 DNA reads as TGTGCCAGCAGCTCACAGGGGGCCCACGAGCAGTACGTC. Protein product: CASSSQGAHEQYV.

This clonotype was found a few times. The chain couples TRBV7-7 to TRBJ2-7; D uncertain. Germline V gene sequence: CDR1 SSHAT, CDR2 FNYEAQ (reference sequence). The CDR3 is 14 residues long. This CDR3 reads CASSLDGCSYEQYV. DNA for the CDR3: TGTGCTAGCAGCTTAGATGGGTGCTCCTACGAGCAGTACGTC.

There are many counts of this clonotype. This chain uses TRBV28 with TRBJ2-5; perhaps TRBD2 as D (5 bases). The CDR3 has 14 amino acids. The germline V and J ends were trimmed by 5 bases and 6 bases, with 16 bases remaining between them. Germline lookup yields CDR1 MDHEN and CDR2 SYDVKM. CDR3 amino acids: CASSPTRGVKTQYF. The CDR3 nucleotides are TGTGCCAGCAGTCCTACCCGGGGAGTAAAGACCCAGTACTTC.

This clonotype occurred many times. The V call is TRBV24-1, the J call TRBJ2-5, with D hard to call. The V gene lost 1 base and the J gene lost 4 bases, with 3 bases spanning the gap. CDR1 and CDR2 from the germline V gene are KGHDR and SFDVKD. This CDR3 is 12 amino acids long. The CDR3 bases are TGTGCCACCAGTGATTTTGGAGAGACCCAGTACTTC. Its protein product is CATSDFGETQYF.

This clonotype was observed a handful of times. The V gene is TRBV27, the J gene TRBJ2-2; tentative D call: TRBD2 (6 bases). The CDR3 sequence is 16 residues long. Germline V gene lookup returns CDR1 MNHEY and CDR2 SMNVEV (reference sequence). Trimming pared 6 bases from V and 5 bases from J, leaving 19 bases between. CDR3 nucleotides: TGTGCCAGCAGACGACCGGGACTGAAAGATACCGGGGAGCTGTTTTTT. Its translation is CASRRPGLKDTGELFF.

This clonotype showed up just once. The rearrangement joins TRBV7-9 to TRBJ2-1, with D possibly matching TRBD2 (6 bases). The germline V gene encodes CDR1 SEHNR and CDR2 FQNEAQ (reference sequence). Trimming cost V 3 bases and J 4 bases, with 16 bases left between them. This CDR3 spans 16 amino acids. CDR3 sequence: CASSLRRGSYYNEQFF. The DNA for the CDR3 is TGTGCCAGCAGCTTGCGGAGGGGATCATATTACAATGAGCAGTTCTTC.

This clonotype was counted between two and nine times. This sequence joins TRBV7-9 and TRBJ2-3, with 7 positions matching TRBD2. Germline lookup yields CDR1 SEHNR and CDR2 FQNEAQ (reference sequence). Unmatched junction bases numbered 6, after V lost 10 bases and J lost 2 bases. The CDR3 extends over 13 amino acids. CDR3 sequence reads: CATPRLATDTQYF. The CDR3 DNA is TGTGCCACGCCAAGACTAGCCACAGATACGCAGTATTTT.

The sample holds many counts of this clonotype. The chain joins TRBV7-6 to TRBJ1-5; no clear D. The CDR3 spans 14 residues. V was cut by 0 bases and J by 1 base, with 4 bases left in between. The germline V gene has CDR1 SGHVS and CDR2 FNYEAQ. The CDR3 loop is CASSLAASNQPQHF. The CDR3 DNA reads as TGTGCCAGCAGCTTAGCCGCAAGCAATCAGCCCCAGCATTTT.

The gene calls are TRBV11-3 and TRBJ2-1; D is unclear. Trimming took off 0 bases at V and 8 bases at J, with 14 bases between the two ends. The V gene's germline CDR1 is SGHNT and CDR2 YENEEA. This CDR3 contains 15 residues. The CDR3: CASSLEGYPSDEQFF. The DNA of the CDR3 is TGTGCCAGCAGCTTAGAGGGGTATCCATCAGATGAGCAGTTCTTC.

This clonotype was detected ten times or more. The chain combines TRBV7-6 with TRBJ1-1; D is uncertain. Germline-derived CDR1 and CDR2 are SGHVS and FNYEAQ. V was clipped by 8 bases and J by 0 bases, with 7 bases between them. CDR3 length: 12 residues. The CDR3 reads CASGELNTEAFF. As DNA, the CDR3 is TGTGCCAGCGGAGAGTTGAACACTGAAGCTTTCTTT.

This chain joins TRBV5-4 and TRBJ2-1; D gene uncertain. Germline V CDR1 and CDR2: SGHNT, YYREEE (reference sequence). Deletions cut 0 bases from V and 5 bases from J, with 12 bases between. The CDR3 loop spans 15 amino acids. The CDR3 region has the DNA TGTGCCAGCAGCTTGGTAAAGGCGGCGGACAATGAGCAGTTCTTC. Translating it yields CASSLVKAADNEQFF. Based on the CDR3 plus reference TRBV5-4 and TRBJ2-1, the full variable domain is ETGVTQSPTHLIKTRGQQVTLRCSSQSGHNTVSWYQQALGQGPQFIFQYYREEENGRGNFPPRFSGLQFPNYSSELNVNALELDDSALYLCASSLVKAADNEQFFGPGTRLTVL.

This clonotype was counted a few times. V and J are TRBV30 and TRBJ2-5; D is undetermined. CDR1 GTSNPN and CDR2 SVGIG come from the germline V gene (reference sequence). Deletions cut 1 base from V and 5 bases from J, with 14 bases between. CDR3 length equals 14 residues. CDR3 amino acids: CAWSATQVSETQYF. The CDR3 coding sequence is TGTGCCTGGAGTGCGACGCAGGTGTCGGAGACCCAGTACTTC.

This clonotype was counted at least ten times. J is TRBJ2-1 and V is TRBV20-1; 9 positions match TRBD1. The J segment lost 3 bases and the V segment lost 5 bases, leaving 2 bases of the junction unmatched. This CDR3 comprises 13 residues. CDR1 is DFQATT and CDR2 is SNEGSKA in the germline V gene (reference sequence). CDR3 loop: CSAPGQGYNEQFF. The CDR3 coding sequence is TGCAGTGCTCCGGGACAGGGCTACAATGAGCAGTTCTTC.

This clonotype occurred many times. The rearrangement joins TRBV25-1 to TRBJ1-1; tentatively, D is TRBD1 (5 bases). CDR3 length: 15 amino acids. Germline lookup yields CDR1 MGHDK and CDR2 SYGVNS. Trimming took 8 bases from V and 0 from J, leaving 16 bases between them. The CDR3 nucleotides read TGTGCCAGCCAGTTTGGGGCGGGGATGAACACTGAAGCTTTCTTT. Translating gives CASQFGAGMNTEAFF.